These 27 T cell receptor beta chains share one sample of origin, sequenced in a study of shared clonotypes between healthy human individuals. Data came from immunoSEQ multiplex PCR; TCRdb stores just in-frame clones and leaves some out. The sample has 950,000 to 1,300,000 clones, 70% to 80% seen once; the top ten hold about 1.5%. The sequenced sample consisted of memory CD4+ T cells sorted from blood. Subset given: CD45RA-negative fraction. Receptors originate from a man between 18 and 35 years old in good health.

The chain links TRBV15 to TRBJ1-1, with a weak D call TRBD1 (5 bases). The V end was cut by 0 bases, the J end by 0 bases, with 8 bases between. CDR3 length equals 15 residues. Germline V gives CDR1 LNHNV, CDR2 YYDKDF (reference sequence). The CDR3 DNA follows: TGTGCCACCAGCAGAGATTGGGGCATGAACACTGAAGCTTTCTTT. Protein sequence: CATSRDWGMNTEAFF.

This clone appeared once. J is TRBJ1-5 and V is TRBV18; TRBD1 might be the D (6 bases). V dropped 2 bases and J dropped 2 bases, with 10 bases sitting between them. Germline V gene sequence: CDR1 KGHSH, CDR2 LQKENI. The CDR3 has 15 amino acids. The CDR3 spells CASSPGGQGNQPQHF. The CDR3 nucleotides are TGTGCCAGCTCACCAGGGGGGCAGGGCAATCAGCCCCAGCATTTT.

The sample holds one count of this clone. Germline is not matched at one junction end, which may reflect a read error. CDR3 amino acids: CASRSKTGELFF. CDR3 nucleotide sequence: TGTGCCAGCCGGTCGAAGACCGGGGAGCTGTTTTTT. The chain is built from TRBV6-6 and TRBJ2-2, with unresolved D. This CDR3 contains 12 residues. The germline gives CDR1 MNHNY, CDR2 SVGAGI (reference sequence).

The genes are TRBV9 and TRBJ2-2; 8 bases align to TRBD2. V dropped 4 bases and J dropped 0; count of bases not matched to a gene: 11. Germline CDR1 and CDR2: SGDLS and YYNGEE. CDR3 length: 18 residues. The DNA of the CDR3 is TGTGCCAGCAGCCCCCGGGGGGGCGGGAGAACGAACACCGGGGAGCTGTTTTTT. Its translation is CASSPRGGGRTNTGELFF. The whole variable domain, filled in from reference TRBV9 and TRBJ2-2, reads DSGVTQTPKHLITATGQRVTLRCSPRSGDLSVYWYQQSLDQGLQFLIQYYNGEERAKGNILERFSAQQFPDLHSELNLSSLELGDSALYFCASSPRGGGRTNTGELFFGEGSRLTVL.

Notes on this clone: This sample also contains other DNA sequences that code for the same CDR3. The rearrangement uses TRBV6-1 and TRBJ2-7; TRBD2 matches 12 bases. Per germline, CDR1 MNHNS and CDR2 SASEGT. This CDR3 has 15 residues. V lost 6 bases, J lost 2 bases, and 5 bases stayed unmatched. This CDR3 is CASRPLAGGTYEQYF. The DNA of the CDR3 is TGTGCCAGCAGGCCACTAGCGGGGGGAACCTACGAGCAGTACTTC.

About this clone itself: This sample also contains other DNA sequences that code for the same CDR3. The V call is TRBV7-2, the J call TRBJ2-7, with TRBD2 matching 10 bases. The CDR3 loop spans 17 amino acids. Losses at the gene ends were 0 bases for V and 0 bases for J; bases not matched to a gene: 5. Germline CDR1 SGHTA, CDR2 FQGNSA. The CDR3 DNA reads as TGTGCCAGCAGCTTAGCGAGGACTAGCGGCACCTCCTACGAGCAGTACTTC. Encoded protein: CASSLARTSGTSYEQYF.

This clone was picked up one time. The chain carries TRBV9 and TRBJ1-2; 8 positions match TRBD1. The CDR3 covers 17 residues. Germline V gene data show CDR1 as SGDLS and CDR2 as YYNGEE. J lost 4 bases, V lost 4 bases, and 15 bases had no gene match. CDR3 sequence reads: CASSRDVALGTGYGYTF. The DNA of the CDR3 is TGTGCCAGCAGCCGTGACGTGGCACTGGGGACAGGCTATGGCTACACCTTC.

As concerns this clone: Other nucleotide sequences in the sample specify the same CDR3. This sequence joins TRBV5-8 and TRBJ2-7, with 8 bases that match TRBD2. The CDR3 is 14 amino acids. Looked up from germline, CDR1 is SGHTS and CDR2 is YDEGEE. Losses at the gene ends were 0 bases for V and 4 bases for J; bases not matched to a gene: 3. This CDR3 reads CASSLAGGPYEQYF. Written as DNA, the CDR3 is TGTGCCAGCAGCTTGGCGGGGGGGCCTTACGAGCAGTACTTC. The variable domain in full, with the rest retrieved from reference TRBV5-8 and TRBJ2-7, is EAGVTQSPTHLIKTRGQQATLRCSPISGHTSVYWYQQALGLGLQFLLWYDEGEERNRGNFPPRFSGRQFPNYSSELNVNALELEDSALYLCASSLAGGPYEQYFGPGTRLTVT.

The J gene is TRBJ1-5, the V gene TRBV19; D may be TRBD1 (6 bases). The CDR3 spans 14 residues. Per germline, CDR1 LNHDA and CDR2 SQIVND (reference sequence). V dropped 9 bases and J dropped 5 bases, with 17 bases sitting between them. Here the CDR3 reads CASWPGQPYQPQHF. For the CDR3, the DNA is TGTGCCAGCTGGCCCGGACAGCCGTATCAGCCCCAGCATTTT.

The chain combines TRBV7-9 with TRBJ1-1, with TRBD1 matching 10 bases. Trimming at V came to 4 bases and at J to 5 bases, leaving 10 bases not matched to a gene. The CDR3 loop spans 16 amino acids. The germline CDR1 and CDR2 sequences are SEHNR and FQNEAQ (reference sequence). The CDR3 protein is CASSYNRDRGKTEAFF. CDR3 coding DNA: TGTGCCAGCAGCTACAACCGGGACAGGGGAAAAACTGAAGCTTTCTTT.

This clone was seen only a few times. V usage is TRBV19 and J usage is TRBJ1-1, with unresolved D. Trimming left V 3 bases short and J 0 bases short, with 8 bases between. The CDR3 length is 14 residues. From germline, CDR1 is LNHDA and CDR2 SQIVND (reference sequence). CDR3 sequence: CASSIGTLNTEAFF. The CDR3 coding sequence is TGTGCCAGTAGTATCGGCACGTTGAACACTGAAGCTTTCTTT.

The chain employs TRBV7-9 and TRBJ1-2, with 8 bases that match TRBD1. The V segment lost 5 bases and the J segment 3 bases; nucleotides outside the gene matches: 8. Germline CDR1 reads SEHNR; CDR2 reads FQNEAQ (reference sequence). This CDR3 region has 15 residues. This CDR3 is CASSPYRGMDYGYTF. The CDR3 nucleotides are TGTGCCAGCAGCCCTTACAGGGGGATGGACTATGGCTACACCTTC.

V and J are TRBV19 and TRBJ1-2; TRBD1 agrees at 12 bases. There are 15 residues in the CDR3. Germline trimming cut 3 bases from V and 8 bases from J; bases unmatched to any gene: 7. CDR1 and CDR2 (germline): LNHDA, SQIVND (reference sequence). CDR3 amino acids: CASSMPLGQGAGYTF. CDR3 nucleotides: TGTGCCAGTAGTATGCCCCTGGGACAGGGGGCGGGCTACACCTTC.

V is TRBV7-2 and J is TRBJ2-4; 9 bases are shared with TRBD1. The V and J ends lost 5 bases and 0 bases, in that order; junction bases with no gene match: 8. Per germline, CDR1 SGHTA and CDR2 FQGNSA. The CDR3 runs to 17 residues. The CDR3 nucleotides are TGTGCCAGCAGCCCGGGACAGGGAAGGGGAGCCAAAAACATTCAGTACTTC. This codes for CASSPGQGRGAKNIQYF.

The chain has TRBV7-9 and TRBJ1-1, with D possibly being TRBD1 (5 bases). The germline gives CDR1 SEHNR, CDR2 FQNEAQ (reference sequence). This CDR3 contains 15 residues. Trimming left V 5 bases short and J 4 bases short, with 17 bases between. CDR3 coding DNA: TGTGCCAGCAGCCGGTGGGGGGGGGATGGCACTGAAGCTTTCTTT. Protein product: CASSRWGGDGTEAFF. The variable domain in full, completed from reference TRBV7-9 and TRBJ1-1, reads DTGVSQNPRHKITKRGQNVTFRCDPISEHNRLYWYRQTLGQGPEFLTYFQNEAQLEKSRLLSDRFSAERPKGSFSTLEIQRTEQGDSAMYLCASSRWGGDGTEAFFGQGTRLTVV.

As for this clone: In the same sample, other DNA sequences code for this CDR3. The chain employs TRBV5-5 and TRBJ2-5, with D uncertain. The V and J ends lost 1 base and 0 bases respectively, with 4 bases between them. This CDR3 contains 13 residues. Germline V CDR1 and CDR2: SGHKS, YYEKEE (reference sequence). CDR3 loop: CASSLLYQETQYF. CDR3 bases: TGTGCCAGCAGCTTGTTATACCAAGAGACCCAGTACTTC. The variable domain in full, completed from reference TRBV5-5 and TRBJ2-5, reads DAGVTQSPTHLIKTRGQQVTLRCSPISGHKSVSWYQQVLGQGPQFIFQYYEKEERGRGNFPDRFSARQFPNYSSELNVNALLLGDSALYLCASSLLYQETQYFGPGTRLLVL.

The chain is built from TRBV30 and TRBJ2-7, with a tentative D call TRBD1 (6 bases). The CDR3 runs to 12 residues. The V gene's germline CDR1 is GTSNPN and CDR2 SVGIG (reference sequence). Trimming took off 8 bases at V and 0 bases at J, with 11 bases between the two ends. CDR3 in amino acids: CAGQGHSYEQYF. CDR3 DNA: TGTGCCGGCCAGGGGCACTCCTACGAGCAGTACTTC.

The V gene is TRBV5-5, the J gene TRBJ2-3; possible D gene TRBD2, 6 bases. This CDR3 region has 13 residues. V was shortened by 2 bases and J by 5 bases, with 9 bases between the two germline ends. Germline V gives CDR1 SGHKS, CDR2 YYEKEE (reference sequence). The CDR3: CASSFSAGDTQYF. The CDR3 nucleotides read TGTGCCAGCAGCTTCTCAGCGGGAGATACGCAGTATTTT. The full variable domain, completed using reference TRBV5-5 and TRBJ2-3, is DAGVTQSPTHLIKTRGQQVTLRCSPISGHKSVSWYQQVLGQGPQFIFQYYEKEERGRGNFPDRFSARQFPNYSSELNVNALLLGDSALYLCASSFSAGDTQYFGPGTRLTVL.

Details on this clone: The same CDR3 also results from other DNA sequences found in this sample. V usage is TRBV18 and J usage is TRBJ2-7, with 8 bases matching TRBD2. The CDR3 has 15 residues. The junction had 6 bases not matched to a gene; V was cut back by 2 bases and J by 3 bases. The germline gives CDR1 KGHSH, CDR2 LQKENI. For the CDR3, the DNA is TGTGCCAGCTCACCAGATCGGACTAGCAGCTACGAGCAGTACTTC. Protein sequence: CASSPDRTSSYEQYF. The full variable domain, completed using reference TRBV18 and TRBJ2-7, is NAGVMQNPRHLVRRRGQEARLRCSPMKGHSHVYWYRQLPEEGLKFMVYLQKENIIDESGMPKERFSAEFPKEGPSILRIQQVVRGDSAAYFCASSPDRTSSYEQYFGPGTRLTVT.

The chain combines TRBV7-3 with TRBJ1-1; perhaps TRBD1 as D (6 bases). Trimming cost V 8 bases and J 1 base, with 11 bases left between them. CDR3 length: 13 residues. The germline V gene encodes CDR1 SGHTA and CDR2 FQGTGA. Here the CDR3 reads CASRGQRNTEAFF. The CDR3 DNA is TGTGCCAGCCGTGGACAGCGGAACACTGAAGCTTTCTTT.

The V gene is TRBV11-1, the J gene TRBJ2-2; 7 nucleotides match TRBD2. CDR1 and CDR2 from the germline V gene are SGHAT and FQDESV (reference sequence). The CDR3 runs 17 residues. Trimming at V came to 0 bases and at J to 4 bases, leaving 8 bases not matched to a gene. The CDR3 region has the DNA TGTGCCAGCAGCTTAGCGCGGCTAGCGGAGATCACCGGGGAGCTGTTTTTT. Translation: CASSLARLAEITGELFF. Supplemented by reference TRBV11-1 and TRBJ2-2, the full variable domain reads EAEVAQSPRYKITEKSQAVAFWCDPISGHATLYWYRQILGQGPELLVQFQDESVVDDSQLPKDRFSAERLKGVDSTLKIQPAELGDSAMYLCASSLARLAEITGELFFGEGSRLTVL.

The chain recombines TRBV30 with TRBJ2-3, with 8 nucleotides matching TRBD2. Germline V gene data show CDR1 as GTSNPN and CDR2 as SVGIG (reference sequence). Germline trimming cut 1 base from V and 4 bases from J; bases unmatched to any gene: 4. The CDR3 contains 14 residues. The CDR3 protein is CAWSAAGGPDTQYF. The CDR3 DNA reads TGTGCCTGGAGTGCTGCGGGGGGCCCAGATACGCAGTATTTT.

The chain combines TRBV10-2 with TRBJ2-3, with D unresolved. The CDR3 consists of 13 residues. V was pared by 6 bases and J by 6 bases, with 13 bases between. Germline CDR1 is WSHSY and CDR2 is SAAADI. The CDR3, as DNA: TGCGCCAGCAGATATAGGGCCCCGGATACGCAGTATTTT. Translating gives CASRYRAPDTQYF.

The V call is TRBV19, the J call TRBJ1-6, with a weak D call TRBD1 (5 bases). The ends were cut back, 6 bases at V and 9 bases at J, with 12 bases in the middle. The CDR3 covers 13 residues. CDR1 and CDR2 (germline): LNHDA, SQIVND (reference sequence). CDR3 region: CASSGGKGSPLHF. CDR3 DNA: TGTGCCAGTAGCGGGGGTAAAGGTTCACCCCTCCACTTT.

This sequence joins TRBV27 and TRBJ1-2; D is perhaps TRBD1 (5 bases). Germline V gene sequence: CDR1 MNHEY, CDR2 SMNVEV (reference sequence). This CDR3 region has 15 residues. Trimming cost V 10 bases and J 4 bases, with 22 bases left between them. As DNA, the CDR3 is TGTGCCAAACCGGAGACACTCCCGGGACCCTATGGCTACACCTTC. Protein sequence: CAKPETLPGPYGYTF.

J is TRBJ1-5 and V is TRBV27; D remains ambiguous. Trimming took 7 bases from V and 1 from J, leaving 17 bases between them. The CDR3 consists of 16 residues. CDR1 is MNHEY, CDR2 SMNVEV, per germline (reference sequence). The DNA of the CDR3 is TGTGCCAGCATTACAGAAAATGGTCACAGCAATCAGCCCCAGCATTTT. It translates to CASITENGHSNQPQHF.

A few counts support this clone. J is TRBJ1-6 and V is TRBV28; D is uncertain. V was shortened by 1 base and J by 0 bases, with 7 bases between the two germline ends. The germline V gene encodes CDR1 MDHEN and CDR2 SYDVKM. This CDR3 has 16 residues. Written as DNA, the CDR3 is TGTGCCAGCAGTTTATCACCGAACTCCTATAATTCACCCCTCCACTTT. Its protein product is CASSLSPNSYNSPLHF.